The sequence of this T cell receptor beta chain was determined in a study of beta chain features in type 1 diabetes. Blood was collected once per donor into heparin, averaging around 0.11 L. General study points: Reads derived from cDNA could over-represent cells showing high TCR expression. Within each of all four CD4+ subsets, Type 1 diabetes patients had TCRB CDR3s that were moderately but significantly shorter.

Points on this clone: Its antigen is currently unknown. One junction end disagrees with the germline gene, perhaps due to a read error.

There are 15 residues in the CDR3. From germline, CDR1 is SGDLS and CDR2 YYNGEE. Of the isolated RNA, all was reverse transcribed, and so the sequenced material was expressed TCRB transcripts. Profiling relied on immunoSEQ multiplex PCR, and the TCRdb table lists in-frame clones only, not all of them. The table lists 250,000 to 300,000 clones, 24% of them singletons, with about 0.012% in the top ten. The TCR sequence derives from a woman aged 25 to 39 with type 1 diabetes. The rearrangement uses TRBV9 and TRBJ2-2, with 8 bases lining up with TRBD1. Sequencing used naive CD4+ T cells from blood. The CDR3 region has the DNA TGTGCCAGCACCGTAGGGACAGGACAGGCCGGGGAGCTGTTTTTT. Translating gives CASTVGTGQAGELFF.